Given below is one T cell receptor (beta chain) in context. The authors' processing: Amplification from reference gene primers served as the basis for estimated nucleated cell counts. Sequenced by immunoSEQ multiplex PCR; TCRdb stores in-frame clones only, minus some. The V and J calls and clone size were taken over from that table, and D and trimming were inferred from the DNA. The table shows about 160,000 clones, with about 92% occurring only once. This sample stems from a study of blood T cell repertoires in COVID-19. Seattle participants joined during active infection and were tracked over time. The receptor was isolated from a man under 40 with COVID-19, enrolled during active disease. The sample taken for sequencing was peripheral blood.

The DNA for the CDR3 is TGTGCCAGGGCGAAATCTAGCGGGAGCACAGATACGCAGTATTTT. Its protein is CARAKSSGSTDTQYF. V is TRBV27 and J is TRBJ2-3, with 8 bases that match TRBD2. The CDR3 is 15 residues long. The J segment lost 0 bases and the V segment lost 9 bases, leaving 8 bases of the junction unmatched. Germline-derived CDR1 and CDR2 are MNHEY and SMNVEV (reference sequence).